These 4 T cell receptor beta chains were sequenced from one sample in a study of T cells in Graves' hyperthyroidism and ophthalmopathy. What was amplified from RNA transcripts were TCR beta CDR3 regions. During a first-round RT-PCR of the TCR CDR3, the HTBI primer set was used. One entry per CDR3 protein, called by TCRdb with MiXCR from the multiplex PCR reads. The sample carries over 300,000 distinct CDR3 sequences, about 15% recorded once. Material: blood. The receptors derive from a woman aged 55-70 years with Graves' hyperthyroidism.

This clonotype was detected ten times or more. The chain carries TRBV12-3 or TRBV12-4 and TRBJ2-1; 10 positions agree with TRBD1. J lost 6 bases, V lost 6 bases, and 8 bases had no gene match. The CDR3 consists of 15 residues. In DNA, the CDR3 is TGTGCCAGCAGCCAAGACAGGGGGCTTGTCAATGAGCAGTTCTTC. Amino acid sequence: CASSQDRGLVNEQFF.

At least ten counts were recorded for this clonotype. The DNA for the CDR3 is TGCGCCAGCAGCCCCGCCGGGACAGCACAAGAGACCCAGTACTTC. It codes for CASSPAGTAQETQYF. The J gene is TRBJ2-5, the V gene TRBV5-1; 7 bases match TRBD1. Germline values: CDR1 SGHRS, CDR2 YFSETQ. Losses at the gene ends were 4 bases for V and 2 bases for J; bases not matched to a gene: 8. The CDR3 spans 15 residues.

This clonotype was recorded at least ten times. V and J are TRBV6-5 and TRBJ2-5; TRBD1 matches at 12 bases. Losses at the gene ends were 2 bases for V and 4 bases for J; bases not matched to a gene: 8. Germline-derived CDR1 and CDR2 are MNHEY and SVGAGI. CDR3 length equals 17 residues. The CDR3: CASSYPTGTGGLETQYF. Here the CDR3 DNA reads TGTGCCAGCAGTTACCCGACCGGGACAGGGGGCTTAGAGACCCAGTACTTC.

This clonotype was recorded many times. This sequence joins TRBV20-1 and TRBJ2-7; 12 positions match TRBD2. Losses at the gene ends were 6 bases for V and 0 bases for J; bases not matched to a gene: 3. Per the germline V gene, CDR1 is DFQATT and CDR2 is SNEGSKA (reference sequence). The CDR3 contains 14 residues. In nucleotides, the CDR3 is TGCAGTGCCAGGACTAGCGGGACCTCCTACGAGCAGTACTTC. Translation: CSARTSGTSYEQYF.